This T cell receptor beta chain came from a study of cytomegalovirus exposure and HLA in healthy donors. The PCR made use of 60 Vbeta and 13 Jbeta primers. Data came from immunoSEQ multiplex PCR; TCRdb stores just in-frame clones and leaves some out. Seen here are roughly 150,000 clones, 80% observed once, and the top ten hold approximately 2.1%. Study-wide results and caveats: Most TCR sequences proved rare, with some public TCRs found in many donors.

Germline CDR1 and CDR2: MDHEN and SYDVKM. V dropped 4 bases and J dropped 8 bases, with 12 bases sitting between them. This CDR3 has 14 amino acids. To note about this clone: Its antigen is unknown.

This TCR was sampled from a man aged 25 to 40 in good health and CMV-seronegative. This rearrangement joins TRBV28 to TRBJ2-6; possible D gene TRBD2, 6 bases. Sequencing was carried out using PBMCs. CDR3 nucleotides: TGTGCCAGCAGTTCGAGGGCGGGGTCCAACGTCCTGACTTTC. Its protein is CASSSRAGSNVLTF.